The T cell receptor (beta chain) under discussion was sequenced for a study of T cells in Graves' hyperthyroidism and ophthalmopathy. Regions amplified from RNA transcripts were the TCR beta CDR3 regions. Carried out on the TCR CDR3, a first-round RT-PCR used the HTBI primer set. TCRdb ran MiXCR on the multiplex PCR reads and lists one entry per CDR3 protein. This sample carries about half a million distinct CDR3 sequences, 22% of them seen once, and the ten largest clones take about 53%. This clonotype showed up many times. Germline assignment: CDR1 MDHEN and CDR2 SYDVKM. The V segment lost 4 bases and the J segment 3 bases; nucleotides outside the gene matches: 8. CDR3 length: 15 residues. Individuals with ophthalmopathy presented a Clinical Activity Score of at least 3, a NOSPECS grade of at least 4 and a duration under 3 months. The study based diagnoses on clinical symptoms, serum thyroxine and TRAb, thyroid ultrasound and orbital computed tomography. The PBMCs had their origin in 10 ml of fresh peripheral blood.

The TCR sequence derives from a woman between 65 and 79 years old with Graves' ophthalmopathy. The chain recombines TRBV28 with TRBJ2-7; 8 positions agree with TRBD1. Material: blood. The CDR3 here is CASSSGGSKIYEQYF. The CDR3 bases are TGTGCCAGCAGTTCAGGGGGCTCCAAAATCTACGAGCAGTACTTC.